A single sample gave rise to the 18 T cell receptor beta chains below, sequenced in a study of cytomegalovirus exposure and HLA in healthy donors. PCR amplification relied on 60 Vbeta primers (plus 13 Jbeta primers). Profiled with immunoSEQ multiplex PCR; TCRdb holds only in-frame clones, not every one. The sample includes under 200,000 clones, about 85% seen only once; the top ten take 3.5% to 4%. Sequenced input: PBMCs. The receptors shown here come from a man aged 45-65 years in good health and CMV-seronegative.

This chain connects TRBV29-1 to TRBJ1-4, with TRBD1 identical over 9 bases. Germline values: CDR1 SQVTM, CDR2 ANQGSEA. V trimming: 5 bases; J trimming: 8 bases; junction bases outside the gene matches: 12. There are 15 residues in the CDR3. The CDR3 DNA follows: TGCAGCGTTCCCGGGGGACAGGGTGTGCGCGAAAAACTGTTTTTT. Its protein product is CSVPGGQGVREKLFF.

This chain links TRBV5-6 with TRBJ2-5, with D tentatively TRBD2 (5 bases). The closer fit of TRBJ2-7 to the DNA end suggests the J call may be wrong. Germline V lookup: CDR1 SGHDT, CDR2 YYEEEE. This CDR3 comprises 15 residues. The DNA for the CDR3 is TGTGCCAGCAGCTTGGCATCTCCTGGGAGCTACGAGCAGTACTTC. Translating it yields CASSLASPGSYEQYF.

This clone was seen once. The V call is TRBV7-2, the J call TRBJ2-1; weak D call: TRBD1 (6 bases). This CDR3 has 12 amino acids. Germline CDR1 SGHTA, CDR2 FQGNSA. Trimming removed 7 bases at V and 6 bases at J, with 10 bases between. The DNA of the CDR3 is TGTGCCAGCAACCTCAGGGGCAATGAGCAGTTCTTC. Protein: CASNLRGNEQFF.

The V gene is TRBV10-3, the J gene TRBJ2-5, with a tentative D call TRBD2 (7 bases). V gave up 0 bases and J gave up 1 base, with 12 bases separating them. The CDR3 spans 16 residues. The germline V gene encodes CDR1 ENHRY and CDR2 SYGVKD. This chain's CDR3 is CAISESAGATQETQYF. DNA of the CDR3: TGTGCCATCAGTGAGTCGGCGGGGGCGACCCAAGAGACCCAGTACTTC.

This chain links TRBV5-4 with TRBJ2-3; TRBD2 agrees at 12 bases. V lost 4 bases and J lost 5; bases outside the gene matches: 14. The CDR3 covers 18 residues. Looked up from germline, CDR1 is SGHNT and CDR2 is YYREEE (reference sequence). In DNA form, the CDR3 reads TGTGCCAGCAGCACAGGACTAGCGGGGCTGAATTCGTTAGATACGCAGTATTTT. Translation: CASSTGLAGLNSLDTQYF.

The chain joins TRBV6-5 to TRBJ1-4, with 8 bases aligning to TRBD1. Germline V gene sequence: CDR1 MNHEY, CDR2 SVGAGI. V lost 6 bases, J lost 2 bases, and 2 bases stayed unmatched. The length of the CDR3 is 14 residues. The CDR3 spells CASSWTGTNEKLFF. The CDR3 DNA reads as TGTGCCAGCAGCTGGACAGGGACTAATGAAAAACTGTTTTTT.

This clone has only one observation. CDR3 sequence (DNA): TGTGCCAGTAGTATCACCCCCCCACAAGGGGTGGGAAATCAGCCCCAGCATTTT. Translation gives CASSITPPQGVGNQPQHF. The chain carries TRBV19 and TRBJ1-5, with D possibly being TRBD1 (5 bases). The length of the CDR3 is 18 residues. Between the trimmed V and J ends, which lost 3 bases and 4 bases, there was a span of 22 bases. Germline loops: CDR1 LNHDA, CDR2 SQIVND (reference sequence).

Points on this clone: One junction end does not reproduce the germline sequence, and a read error may be involved. CDR3 amino acids: CSSSPGQGLEDTIYF. CDR3 DNA sequence: TGTTCCAGCAGCCCCGGACAGGGGTTGGAGGACACCATATATTTT. V and J are TRBV7-9 and TRBJ1-3, with 9 bases that match TRBD1. The germline gives CDR1 SEHNR, CDR2 FQNEAQ (reference sequence). CDR3 size: 15 residues.

This chain joins TRBV6-5 and TRBJ1-1; D unresolved. V was pared by 2 bases and J by 4 bases, with 8 bases between. The CDR3 is 13 amino acids. Germline V gives CDR1 MNHEY, CDR2 SVGAGI. CDR3 nucleotide sequence: TGTGCCAGCAGTTACAGGGAGGGCACTGAAGCTTTCTTT. Its protein is CASSYREGTEAFF.

The V call is TRBV7-2, the J call TRBJ1-4, with a possible D match to TRBD1 (5 bases). Germline V gene sequence: CDR1 SGHTA, CDR2 FQGNSA. Trimming cost V 3 bases and J 10 bases, with 9 bases left between them. The CDR3 spans 12 residues. Here the CDR3 DNA reads TGTGCCAGCAGCTTGACAAGGGGAAAACTGTTTTTT. This encodes CASSLTRGKLFF.

The chain uses TRBV6-4 and TRBJ1-2; no firm D call. CDR1 and CDR2 from the germline V gene are MRHNA and SNTAGT. V was cut by 7 bases and J by 4 bases, with 13 bases left in between. This CDR3 is built from 13 residues. The CDR3 sequence: CASTDLGLYGYTF. CDR3 DNA sequence: TGTGCCAGCACCGACCTGGGCCTCTATGGCTACACCTTC.

This chain uses TRBV27 with TRBJ1-5; 7 nucleotides match TRBD1. Trimming removed 5 bases from V and 6 bases from J; junction bases left unmatched: 4. CDR1 is MNHEY, CDR2 SMNVEV, per germline (reference sequence). The CDR3 is made up of 13 amino acids. The CDR3 region has the DNA TGTGCCAGCAGTCGACAGGGAAGTCAGCCCCAGCATTTT. Its translation: CASSRQGSQPQHF.

In its sample, this clone was seen once. The chain couples TRBV12-5 to TRBJ1-5, with TRBD1 matching over 11 bases. Germline CDR1 reads LGHNT; CDR2 reads FRNRAP. J was trimmed by 5 bases and V by 5 bases; bases with no gene match: 5. This CDR3 region has 15 residues. CDR3 nucleotides: TGTGCTAGTGGTGGACAGGGGGCCTGGGATCAGCCCCAGCATTTT. It encodes CASGGQGAWDQPQHF.

The sample holds a few counts of this clone. V and J are TRBV7-2 and TRBJ2-5; a possible D gene is TRBD2 (6 bases). This CDR3 has 13 residues. V lost 5 bases and J lost 0, with 7 bases in between. CDR1 is SGHTA, CDR2 FQGNSA, per germline. CDR3 protein: CASSGGNQETQYF. CDR3 bases: TGTGCCAGCAGCGGGGGGAACCAAGAGACCCAGTACTTC.

The rearrangement uses TRBV19 and TRBJ1-5, with D maybe TRBD1 (5 bases). The CDR3 contains 14 residues. The germline CDR1 and CDR2 sequences are LNHDA and SQIVND (reference sequence). V dropped 2 bases and J dropped 6 bases, with 11 bases sitting between them. The CDR3 sequence: CASSIFGGGQPQHF. The DNA of the CDR3 is TGTGCCAGTAGTATATTCGGGGGAGGTCAGCCCCAGCATTTT. The whole variable domain, remainder taken from reference TRBV19 and TRBJ1-5, is DGGITQSPKYLFRKEGQNVTLSCEQNLNHDAMYWYRQDPGQGLRLIYYSQIVNDFQKGDIAEGYSVSREKKESFPLTVTSAQKNPTAFYLCASSIFGGGQPQHFGDGTRLSIL.

This sequence joins TRBV19 and TRBJ1-2; D may be TRBD1 (5 bases). The germline gives CDR1 LNHDA, CDR2 SQIVND (reference sequence). CDR3 length equals 15 residues. Trimming left V 5 bases short and J 4 bases short, with 17 bases between. Here the CDR3 reads CASSVNKDTGYGYTF. DNA of the CDR3: TGTGCCAGTAGTGTAAACAAGGACACCGGCTATGGCTACACCTTC. Full variable domain (rest looked up from reference TRBV19 and TRBJ1-2): DGGITQSPKYLFRKEGQNVTLSCEQNLNHDAMYWYRQDPGQGLRLIYYSQIVNDFQKGDIAEGYSVSREKKESFPLTVTSAQKNPTAFYLCASSVNKDTGYGYTFGSGTRLTVV.

The chain carries TRBV6-5 and TRBJ1-2; 7 bases map to TRBD1. Germline V gives CDR1 MNHEY, CDR2 SVGAGI. After removal of 2 bases from V and 4 bases from J, the junction contained 4 bases not matched to a gene. The CDR3 is 14 residues long. CDR3 region: CASSYRGRGYGYTF. The CDR3 nucleotides read TGTGCCAGCAGTTACAGGGGGCGCGGCTATGGCTACACCTTC.

This chain joins TRBV5-5 and TRBJ2-7; D unresolved. Trimming left V 0 bases short and J 5 bases short, with 15 bases between. Per the germline V gene, CDR1 is SGHKS and CDR2 is YYEKEE (reference sequence). The CDR3 spans 15 residues. The CDR3 nucleotides are TGTGCCAGCAGCTTGGACGGCGGCGAAGGCAACGAGCAGTACTTC. It encodes CASSLDGGEGNEQYF.